This note documents a single T cell receptor beta chain sequence. The antigen it recognizes is unknown. Per-nucleotide qualities are absent, and no much larger clonotype sits a single base away. The cohort was made up of approximately 670 healthy bone marrow donors. At the time of sampling, all cohort members were nominally healthy, though unrecorded immune exposures were likely present. The donor tested CMV seropositive, placing the donor among the approximately 290 seropositive members of the cohort. Every donor gave a peripheral blood sample, and the peripheral blood mononuclear cells from that sample were used for TCR beta sequencing. The Qiagen DNeasy Blood Extraction Kit was used to extract genomic DNA from the blood cell samples. The library was obtained by the immunoSEQ multiplex PCR assay. For the multiplex PCR, a mixture combining 60 forward primers for TCR Vbeta segments and 13 reverse primers for TCR Jbeta segments was used. Amplification of the CDR3 region of rearranged TCR beta genes was performed with a multiplex PCR assay on genomic DNA. The amplified TCR beta libraries were sequenced on the Illumina HiSeq System as 87-base-pair reads. As for the authors' bioinformatics: In a later analysis, tens of millions of unique TCR beta chains were counted across the approximately 620 repertoires, and approximately 9.9 million of these chains were shared by at least two donors. Raw reads were error-corrected and collapsed into unique sequences with a nearest-neighbor algorithm that merged closely related sequences to remove PCR and sequencing errors. CDR3 sequences were aligned to IMGT reference sequences to assign V, D and J gene segments. For a sequence to be retained, at least a six-nucleotide match to both a V gene segment and a J gene segment was required. Rearrangements were classified as productive when the CDR3 lacked stop codons and remained in frame with V and J, and all other rearrangements were classified as non-productive. Following IMGT convention, CDR3 was defined as the stretch from the second conserved V-encoded cysteine to the conserved J-encoded phenylalanine. In an earlier analysis of just under 600 of the donors, sequences lacking an unambiguous match to a single V gene segment were excluded. In an earlier analysis of 587 of the donors, V segments were called functional above 56.7% productive rearrangements and were called segregating when the between-donor standard deviation exceeded 5%. A statistical classification framework was built for diagnosing cytomegalovirus status from the catalog of TCR beta chain sequences. In a later analysis, TCR nucleotide sequences were compared against IMGT/GENE-DB human TR gene sequences so that V and J genes could be assigned. Using the TCRdist pipeline, a later analysis assigned CDR3 sequences along with most-parsimonious VDJ recombination scenarios. A later analysis defined each TCR beta chain by its CDR3 amino acid sequence plus V-gene family, and excluded reads lacking a unique V-gene family. To address suspected cross-contamination and a sequencing artifact, a later analysis removed several hundred highly shared, low-generation-probability nucleotide sequences. In a later analysis, a clonal expansion index for each public chain was calculated from normalized within-repertoire ranks of inferred template counts. In a later analysis, generation probabilities were computed with a VDJ recombination model fitted to out-of-frame rearrangements, and the resulting probabilities were checked against IGoR. In a later analysis, hypergeometric tests were used to score TCR-TCR, TCR-HLA and TCR-CMV co-occurrence, with a repertoire-size bias correction applied to TCR pairs. In a later analysis, false discovery rates were estimated by permuting HLA or CMV assignments 20 times. In a later analysis, co-occurring TCRs were grouped using DBSCAN, with TCRdist sequence similarity added in when clustering inside HLA-allele-positive subsets. Repertoires with fewer than 30,000 or more than 120,000 public chains, plus five repertoires with anomalous nucleotide sharing, were excluded from co-occurrence clustering. TCRdb limited this immuneACCESS table to in-frame rearrangements with V and J called. A share of clones is missing; checked studies link under half to unresolved V genes, and the rest is unexplained. The V and J calls and clone size were taken over from that table, and D and trimming were inferred from the DNA. Across this sample there are about 110,000 clones, with roughly 73% seen only once. 7.5% to 10% of the sample lies in the top ten.

These data belong to a study of cytomegalovirus exposure and HLA in healthy donors (dated by TCRdb to 2015 to 2018). Background for the entire study: An earlier analysis of several hundred of the donors reported 250 to 300 Gb of sequence data and around 120 million unique TCR beta sequences from some 180 million T cells. Donor age, sex, ethnicity and CMV serostatus were collected together with the repertoire data. The aim of the study was to test whether cataloging public T cell receptors could identify signatures of past pathogen exposure. In an earlier analysis of roughly 540 of the donors, high-throughput TCR beta sequencing was used to judge whether each TCR beta V gene segment behaved as functional or pseudogenic. Rather than drawing on any new phenotypic data, the later analysis identified candidate immune exposures from TCR beta sequences and the way those sequences occurred across donors. Typing coverage varied by locus: roughly 629-630 donors for A, B, C, DRB1 and DQB1; approximately 500 for DQA1; 606 for DPA1; 450 to 480 for DPB1. To study patterns of TCR occurrence, a later analysis re-analyzed previously published TCR beta repertoires from just over 650 donors and added high-resolution HLA genotyping. The study profiled the T cell repertoires of hundreds of subjects by immunosequencing and related them to cytomegalovirus serostatus. To predict cytomegalovirus infection status, the study combined high-throughput TCR immunosequencing, statistical association of individual TCRs with disease status, and machine learning. HLA typing included class I and class II loci at four-digit resolution. Among the roughly 410 genotyped donors, roughly 80% belonged to the genetic ancestry cluster associated with self-reported Caucasian donors. A handful of DR-DQ haplotypes were handled as single units for association and clustering because linkage in the cohort was strong. Besides the first cohort of around 670 subjects, a separate validation cohort made up of roughly 130 different subjects was used. Every repertoire in the discovery cohort had been generated on one and the same sequencing platform. Across about 380 genotyped donors of the cohort, an average of about 200,000 unique TCR beta nucleotide sequences per donor were sequenced, and around 19% of those sequences were non-productive. A later genetic analysis used genome-wide SNP genotypes for about 60% of the 666 donors, treating that subset as a discovery cohort. Approximately 330 gigabases of sequencing data and around 85 million unique TCR sequences made up an early release that covered 500 to 650 HLA-typed donors. On the study overall, not on this receptor specifically: Some IMGT-functional V segments, including TRBV6-2 and TRBV6-3, could not be distinguished by the 87-base-pair reads and were therefore excluded. A later genetic analysis associated a missense DCLRE1C variant with V-gene and J-gene trimming of TCR beta chains, and an independent cohort replicated the association. In a later analysis, most CMV-associated TCR beta chains were found to appear HLA-restricted, with HLA associations seemingly driven largely by CMV exposure. For the cohort, immune exposure information was limited to CMV serostatus. In a later analysis, HLA-associated TCR beta chains showed more clonal expansion and lower generation probabilities than non-associated chains that were equally common. In this cohort, only TCR beta chains were sequenced, and detectable features were limited by the absence of alpha or paired-chain data. The sequencing pipeline was judged likely to have produced a cluster of highly shared sequence variants as a technical artifact. In a later analysis, several top co-occurrence clusters were reported to appear linked to parvovirus B19, influenza, CMV and Epstein-Barr virus. It was suggested by the authors that the approach could potentially be generalized to other disease states and immunological phenotypes. A later analysis associated 16,951 TCR beta sequences with specific HLA alleles at a false discovery rate of 0.05. HLA typing was unavailable for some donors at each locus, so association tests used only the typed subset. When HLA alleles, especially DR and DQ, strongly co-occurred, TCR associations were difficult to assign to individual alleles. Roughly uniform sequencing depth across donors was assumed in presence/absence analyses, although this assumption may not hold. In a later analysis, TCR association rates were found to vary across HLA loci, with the most associated TCRs seen for DRB1 alleles and the fewest for HLA-C alleles. A few of the identified cytomegalovirus-associated TCR beta chains were confirmed in vitro to be specific for cytomegalovirus antigens. Correlated functional status among segregating V segments might be attributable to linkage disequilibrium, but an unknown experimental factor could not be ruled out. The classifier was reported to diagnose cytomegalovirus status with high specificity and sensitivity in both the original cohort and the validation cohort. In an earlier analysis of 587 of the donors, most TCR beta V segments appeared in productive rearrangements about 90% or about 30% of the time, broadly matching IMGT annotations. A later genetic analysis reported fewer N-insertions in productive TCRs among donors in an Asian-associated ancestry cluster than the roughly 620-donor mean. In the study, 150 to 200 TCR beta chains were listed as associated with cytomegalovirus. While some public TCRs were present in many individuals, most TCR sequences turned up only very rarely across donors. A further reported finding was that TCR beta sequences accurately predicted the HLA-A and HLA-B alleles for most subjects in the first cohort. The earlier analysis of 587 of the donors excluded 15 to 20 rarely observed V segments, including chromosome 9 orphons, because counts were too low.

The CDR3 has 18 amino acids, counting the end cysteine and phenylalanine. Only the CDR3 portion is preserved as DNA: 54 bases, with reading frame beginning at the first base. The junction shows trimming of 3 bases on V and 2 bases on J, and the gene matches do not reach 15 bases of it. The germline V gene (reference sequence) specifies LNHDA as CDR1 and SQIVND as CDR2. Sequences were obtained from PBMCs. This TCR was sampled from a woman aged 40 to 50 in good health and CMV-seropositive. The chain was built from TRBV19 and TRBJ2-5; a stretch of 7 junction bases matches TRBD2. CDR3 protein: CASSITPLASGYQETQYF. The nucleotides read TGTGCCAGTAGTATCACTCCATTGGCTAGCGGTTATCAAGAGACCCAGTACTTC.